The clone carrying this T cell receptor beta chain was detected ten times or more. These data belong to a study of T cells in Graves' hyperthyroidism and ophthalmopathy. Turning to the study itself: Peripheral blood collection took place at initial diagnosis, before any treatment.

This CDR3 is 13 amino acids long. V was cut by 1 base and J by 8 bases, with 6 bases left in between. TCR beta CDR3 region amplification was performed from RNA transcripts. Initially, a first-round RT-PCR of the TCR CDR3 employed the HTBI primer set. TCRdb redid the calling of the multiplex PCR reads with MiXCR, one entry per CDR3 protein. The table has about 290,000 distinct CDR3 sequences, 13% seen once; the top ten hold 7.8%. Those with hyperthyroidism were 18 to 65 years old, newly diagnosed, and ill for under 2 months. Out of approximately 10 ml of fresh peripheral blood came the PBMCs. This chain joins TRBV12-3 or TRBV12-4 and TRBJ1-6, with unresolved D. The sequencing input was blood. The sequence came from a woman aged 30 to 39 with Graves' hyperthyroidism that later progressed to Graves' ophthalmopathy. Here the CDR3 reads CASSLDADSPLHF. Written as DNA, the CDR3 is TGTGCCAGCAGTTTAGACGCTGATTCACCCCTCCACTTT.